Presented here are 30 T cell receptor beta chains from one specimen sequenced in a study of cytomegalovirus exposure and HLA in healthy donors. PCR was performed using 60 Vbeta and 13 Jbeta primers. TCRdb keeps only in-frame clones here, not all; method: immunoSEQ multiplex PCR. The data hold around 130,000 clones, with over 75% observed a single time. The sequenced sample was PBMCs. The receptor source for this set is a female donor in good health and CMV-seronegative.

CDR3 coding DNA: TGTGCCTGGGGACTAGCGGGAGGTACCTCCTACAATGAGCAGTTCTTC. It specifies CAWGLAGGTSYNEQFF. V is TRBV30 and J is TRBJ2-1; 14 bases are shared with TRBD2. This CDR3 region has 16 residues. Trimming took 5 bases from V and 0 from J; bases not matched to a gene: 3. Germline CDR1 is GTSNPN and CDR2 is SVGIG (reference sequence).

This chain uses TRBV18 with TRBJ2-2, with D tentatively TRBD2 (6 bases). Germline loops: CDR1 KGHSH, CDR2 LQKENI. V gave up 3 bases and J gave up 4 bases, with 9 bases separating them. CDR3 length: 14 residues. The CDR3 here is CASSPGGSTGELFF. The CDR3 DNA sequence: TGTGCCAGCTCACCGGGGGGAAGCACCGGGGAGCTGTTTTTT. Complete variable domain (other parts from reference TRBV18 and TRBJ2-2): NAGVMQNPRHLVRRRGQEARLRCSPMKGHSHVYWYRQLPEEGLKFMVYLQKENIIDESGMPKERFSAEFPKEGPSILRIQQVVRGDSAAYFCASSPGGSTGELFFGEGSRLTVL.

J is TRBJ2-7 and V is TRBV6-6; 7 positions match TRBD1. J was trimmed by 0 bases and V by 6 bases; bases with no gene match: 11. Germline loops: CDR1 MNHNY, CDR2 SVGAGI (reference sequence). The CDR3 is 16 amino acids. DNA of the CDR3: TGTGCCAGCAGAGGGGTGGGACAGAATTCCTCCTACGAGCAGTACTTC. Amino acid sequence: CASRGVGQNSSYEQYF.

In the case of this clone: Other DNA sequences in this sample translate to the same CDR3. The rearrangement links TRBV5-1 to TRBJ1-2; a possible D gene is TRBD1 (6 bases). Germline V gene sequence: CDR1 SGHRS, CDR2 YFSETQ. The CDR3 runs to 14 residues. Trimming stripped 0 bases from V and 1 base from J, with 7 bases between. The CDR3 protein is CASSLGTDNYGYTF. CDR3 nucleotide sequence: TGCGCCAGCAGCTTGGGGACAGATAACTATGGCTACACCTTC.

The chain combines TRBV10-1 with TRBJ2-1; D perhaps matches TRBD2 (6 bases). This CDR3 is 16 amino acids long. Trimming removed 5 bases from V and 0 bases from J, with 14 bases in between. Germline CDR1 WNHNN, CDR2 SYGVQD (reference sequence). CDR3 in amino acids: CASSLIAASSYNEQFF. CDR3 sequence (DNA): TGCGCCAGCAGTCTCATAGCGGCAAGCTCCTACAATGAGCAGTTCTTC.

The J gene is TRBJ2-1, the V gene TRBV2, with D possibly being TRBD1 (5 bases). The germline V gene encodes CDR1 SNHLY and CDR2 FYNNEI. The ends were cut back, 1 base at V and 7 bases at J, with 8 bases in the middle. This CDR3 spans 13 amino acids. DNA for the CDR3: TGTGCCAGCAGTGAAGACAGGCAGAATGAGCAGTTCTTC. This translates into CASSEDRQNEQFF.

This clone was seen more than once but under ten times. The rearrangement uses TRBV5-1 and TRBJ2-3; 10 bases are a match to TRBD1. This CDR3 region has 15 residues. V gave up 3 bases and J gave up 3 bases; unmatched junction bases: 4. Germline assignment: CDR1 SGHRS and CDR2 YFSETQ. The CDR3 protein is CASSWGTGATDTQYF. The CDR3 DNA is TGCGCCAGCAGCTGGGGGACAGGGGCTACAGATACGCAGTATTTT.

The chain combines TRBV5-1 with TRBJ1-5, with a weak D call TRBD1 (6 bases). V lost 4 bases to trimming and J lost 5 bases, with 13 bases between them. The CDR3 is 14 amino acids. CDR1 is SGHRS and CDR2 is YFSETQ in the germline V gene. This CDR3 reads CASSPGDRYQPQHF. The CDR3 DNA follows: TGCGCCAGCAGCCCAGGGGATAGATATCAGCCCCAGCATTTT.

The rearrangement uses TRBV15 and TRBJ2-7; D possibly corresponds to TRBD2 (6 bases). V was cut by 5 bases and J by 3 bases, with 11 bases left in between. Germline-derived CDR1 and CDR2 are LNHNV and YYDKDF (reference sequence). The CDR3 length is 13 residues. The CDR3 sequence is CATSGGVDYEQYF. CDR3 coding DNA: TGTGCCACCAGCGGCGGGGTGGACTACGAGCAGTACTTC.

The V call is TRBV7-2, the J call TRBJ2-6; TRBD1 matches 8 bases. V was clipped by 6 bases and J by 2 bases; unmatched bases: 3. Looked up from germline, CDR1 is SGHTA and CDR2 is FQGNSA. The CDR3 runs to 15 residues. CDR3 coding DNA: TGTGCCAGCAGGCAGGGGGCGGCTGGGGCCAACGTCCTGACTTTC. It specifies CASRQGAAGANVLTF. The full variable domain, in which reference TRBV7-2 and TRBJ2-6 provide the parts outside the CDR3, is GAGVSQSPSNKVTEKGKDVELRCDPISGHTALYWYRQSLGQGLEFLIYFQGNSAPDKSGLPSDRFSAERTGGSVSTLTIQRTQQEDSAVYLCASRQGAAGANVLTFGAGSRLTVL.

This chain connects TRBV6-5 to TRBJ2-7, with D tentatively TRBD2 (5 bases). V gave up 2 bases and J gave up 2 bases, with 7 bases separating them. The V gene's germline CDR1 is MNHEY and CDR2 SVGAGI. The CDR3 totals 13 residues. CDR3 protein: CASSYPGTYEQYF. The CDR3 coding sequence is TGTGCCAGCAGTTACCCGGGGACCTACGAGCAGTACTTC.

This CDR3 is CASSSANEKLFF. The CDR3 coding sequence is TGTGCCAGCAGTTCCGCTAATGAAAAACTGTTTTTT. The gene calls are TRBV27 and TRBJ1-4; D remains ambiguous. The germline V gene encodes CDR1 MNHEY and CDR2 SMNVEV (reference sequence). Trimming pared 4 bases from V and 3 bases from J, leaving 3 bases between. CDR3 length: 12 residues. Supplemented by reference TRBV27 and TRBJ1-4, the full variable domain reads EAQVTQNPRYLITVTGKKLTVTCSQNMNHEYMSWYRQDPGLGLRQIYYSMNVEVTDKGDVPEGYKVSRKEKRNFPLILESPSPNQTSLYFCASSSANEKLFFGSGTQLSVL.

The chain recombines TRBV28 with TRBJ2-7, with unresolved D. The CDR3 is 13 amino acids. Germline V gives CDR1 MDHEN, CDR2 SYDVKM. V lost 5 bases and J 4 bases, leaving 12 bases between the germline ends. In DNA, the CDR3 is TGTGCCAGCAGTCTAGACTGGTGGTACGAGCAGTACTTC. This gives the protein CASSLDWWYEQYF.

J is TRBJ1-5 and V is TRBV19, with 9 bases lining up with TRBD1. The CDR3 length is 15 residues. Per the germline V gene, CDR1 is LNHDA and CDR2 is SQIVND (reference sequence). Losses at the gene ends were 6 bases for V and 2 bases for J; bases not matched to a gene: 5. The CDR3 sequence is CASRQQGARNQPQHF. The CDR3 DNA reads TGTGCCAGTAGACAACAGGGGGCACGCAATCAGCCCCAGCATTTT.

The chain carries TRBV5-6 and TRBJ2-5; TRBD2 aligns across 10 bases. The CDR3 runs to 16 residues. Per germline, CDR1 SGHDT and CDR2 YYEEEE. After removal of 5 bases from V and 5 bases from J, the junction contained 12 bases not matched to a gene. This chain's CDR3 is CASRRGLAGVQETQYF. The CDR3 nucleotides read TGTGCCAGCAGACGGGGGCTAGCGGGAGTGCAGGAGACCCAGTACTTC.

The V gene is TRBV7-9, the J gene TRBJ1-1; D may be TRBD1 (6 bases). Germline CDR1 reads SEHNR; CDR2 reads FQNEAQ (reference sequence). V was pared by 5 bases and J by 7 bases, with 14 bases between. This CDR3 is built from 13 residues. CDR3 nucleotide sequence: TGTGCCAGCAGCCCTTTGCCGGACAGTGAAGCTTTCTTT. Protein product: CASSPLPDSEAFF.

The rearrangement links TRBV15 to TRBJ1-6, with no clear D. CDR1 and CDR2 (germline): LNHNV, YYDKDF (reference sequence). The length of the CDR3 is 13 residues. The germline V and J ends were trimmed by 8 bases and 8 bases, with 13 bases remaining between them. CDR3 sequence reads: CATAEGRDSPLHF. The CDR3 nucleotides are TGTGCCACCGCTGAGGGAAGAGATTCACCCCTCCACTTT.

The chain has TRBV6-1 and TRBJ2-7, with D tentatively TRBD2 (6 bases). There are 13 residues in the CDR3. Germline assignment: CDR1 MNHNS and CDR2 SASEGT. Trimming took 0 bases from V and 3 from J, leaving 6 bases between them. CDR3 DNA sequence: TGTGCCAGCAGTGAAGCTAGCGGCTACGAGCAGTACTTC. This encodes CASSEASGYEQYF.

This chain uses TRBV5-1 with TRBJ1-3, with 7 bases fitting TRBD1. The trim removed 4 bases at V and 0 bases at J, leaving 7 bases unmatched. The CDR3 has 16 residues. Germline CDR1 SGHRS, CDR2 YFSETQ. DNA for the CDR3: TGCGCCAGCAGCCTTAGGGACAGCCGCTCTGGAAACACCATATATTTT. Amino acid sequence: CASSLRDSRSGNTIYF.

This chain uses TRBV13 with TRBJ2-3; a weak D match, TRBD2 (6 bases). V was cut by 5 bases and J by 1 base, with 13 bases left in between. CDR1 is PRHDT, CDR2 FYEKMQ, per germline (reference sequence). The CDR3 is 15 residues long. CDR3 in DNA: TGTGCCAGCAGCCCCGCCGGGAGCGGCACAGATACGCAGTATTTT. It encodes CASSPAGSGTDTQYF.

The chain has TRBV6-1 and TRBJ1-5; tentatively, D is TRBD1 (5 bases). CDR3 length: 13 amino acids. Germline-derived CDR1 and CDR2 are MNHNS and SASEGT. Trimming pared 6 bases from V and 4 bases from J, leaving 10 bases between. The CDR3 loop reads CASRTVINQPQHF. CDR3 bases: TGTGCCAGCAGGACAGTTATTAATCAGCCCCAGCATTTT.

The chain has TRBV7-6 and TRBJ2-3; D is unresolved. V was cut by 5 bases and J by 8 bases, with 14 bases left in between. The germline gives CDR1 SGHVS, CDR2 FNYEAQ. This CDR3 has 13 amino acids. CDR3 DNA sequence: TGTGCCAGCAGCCCAGAGGAGAGCGTTACGCAGTATTTT. This gives the protein CASSPEESVTQYF.

The rearrangement uses TRBV6-6 and TRBJ1-1; perhaps TRBD1 as D (5 bases). CDR1 and CDR2 from the germline V gene are MNHNY and SVGAGI (reference sequence). Trimming left V 8 bases short and J 5 bases short, with 15 bases between. CDR3 length: 13 amino acids. The CDR3 DNA follows: TGTGCCAGCGGACAAACGGAGGGGACTGAAGCTTTCTTT. This sequence encodes CASGQTEGTEAFF.

The chain links TRBV6-5 to TRBJ2-7; 11 bases fit TRBD2. From germline, CDR1 is MNHEY and CDR2 SVGAGI. Trimming cost V 8 bases and J 7 bases; bases outside gene matches: 7. This CDR3 has 13 residues. CDR3 DNA: TGTGCCAGCTCCCAGGGACTAGCGGAGGAGCAGTACTTC. This translates into CASSQGLAEEQYF.

This clone was seen a handful of times. The J gene is TRBJ2-7, the V gene TRBV6-5, with 7 positions matching TRBD2. CDR3 length equals 14 residues. The junction had 7 bases not matched to a gene; V was cut back by 4 bases and J by 4 bases. The germline V gene encodes CDR1 MNHEY and CDR2 SVGAGI. CDR3 region: CASSSLAEVYEQYF. The CDR3 DNA reads TGTGCCAGCAGTTCCCTAGCGGAGGTTTACGAGCAGTACTTC.

In its sample, this clone was seen once. The chain's CDR3 is CASSEWGGSIDNEQFF. For the CDR3, the DNA is TGTGCCAGCAGTGAATGGGGCGGGAGTATCGACAATGAGCAGTTCTTC. This chain joins TRBV2 and TRBJ2-1; 7 bases map to TRBD2. CDR3 length equals 16 residues. In germline, CDR1 is SNHLY, CDR2 FYNNEI. The trim removed 2 bases at V and 5 bases at J, leaving 9 bases unmatched.

This clone has just a few counts. The V gene is TRBV27, the J gene TRBJ2-1; the match to TRBD2 covers 9 bases. Trimming took 1 base from V and 5 from J; bases not matched to a gene: 6. The CDR3 is made up of 16 amino acids. Germline V gene sequence: CDR1 MNHEY, CDR2 SMNVEV (reference sequence). The CDR3 DNA sequence: TGTGCCAGCAGTTTATTAGGTAGCGGGAGACACAATGAGCAGTTCTTC. Amino acids: CASSLLGSGRHNEQFF.

The chain recombines TRBV28 with TRBJ1-6; the D gene is possibly TRBD1 (6 bases). Per germline, CDR1 MDHEN and CDR2 SYDVKM. Between the trimmed V and J ends, which lost 3 bases and 7 bases, there was a span of 13 bases. The CDR3 extends over 15 amino acids. CDR3 loop: CASSFPRTANSPLHF. The CDR3 DNA reads as TGTGCCAGCAGTTTTCCCCGGACAGCCAATTCACCCCTCCACTTT.

The rearrangement uses TRBV28 and TRBJ2-7; D is perhaps TRBD2 (5 bases). V was shortened by 6 bases and J by 7 bases, with 19 bases between the two germline ends. Germline V gives CDR1 MDHEN, CDR2 SYDVKM. The CDR3 extends over 14 amino acids. In DNA, the CDR3 is TGTGCCAGCAGGCCCGGAGGCCCCTCGGGGGAGCAGTACTTC. Protein product: CASRPGGPSGEQYF.

V usage is TRBV6-5 and J usage is TRBJ2-7; D unclear. The CDR3 is 16 residues long. With 0 bases removed from V and 2 bases from J, the gap between germline ends came to 14 bases. CDR1 and CDR2 from the germline V gene are MNHEY and SVGAGI. CDR3 bases: TGTGCCAGCAGTTACTCGGTCGGCGACAAAGCCTACGAGCAGTACTTC. The encoded protein is CASSYSVGDKAYEQYF.